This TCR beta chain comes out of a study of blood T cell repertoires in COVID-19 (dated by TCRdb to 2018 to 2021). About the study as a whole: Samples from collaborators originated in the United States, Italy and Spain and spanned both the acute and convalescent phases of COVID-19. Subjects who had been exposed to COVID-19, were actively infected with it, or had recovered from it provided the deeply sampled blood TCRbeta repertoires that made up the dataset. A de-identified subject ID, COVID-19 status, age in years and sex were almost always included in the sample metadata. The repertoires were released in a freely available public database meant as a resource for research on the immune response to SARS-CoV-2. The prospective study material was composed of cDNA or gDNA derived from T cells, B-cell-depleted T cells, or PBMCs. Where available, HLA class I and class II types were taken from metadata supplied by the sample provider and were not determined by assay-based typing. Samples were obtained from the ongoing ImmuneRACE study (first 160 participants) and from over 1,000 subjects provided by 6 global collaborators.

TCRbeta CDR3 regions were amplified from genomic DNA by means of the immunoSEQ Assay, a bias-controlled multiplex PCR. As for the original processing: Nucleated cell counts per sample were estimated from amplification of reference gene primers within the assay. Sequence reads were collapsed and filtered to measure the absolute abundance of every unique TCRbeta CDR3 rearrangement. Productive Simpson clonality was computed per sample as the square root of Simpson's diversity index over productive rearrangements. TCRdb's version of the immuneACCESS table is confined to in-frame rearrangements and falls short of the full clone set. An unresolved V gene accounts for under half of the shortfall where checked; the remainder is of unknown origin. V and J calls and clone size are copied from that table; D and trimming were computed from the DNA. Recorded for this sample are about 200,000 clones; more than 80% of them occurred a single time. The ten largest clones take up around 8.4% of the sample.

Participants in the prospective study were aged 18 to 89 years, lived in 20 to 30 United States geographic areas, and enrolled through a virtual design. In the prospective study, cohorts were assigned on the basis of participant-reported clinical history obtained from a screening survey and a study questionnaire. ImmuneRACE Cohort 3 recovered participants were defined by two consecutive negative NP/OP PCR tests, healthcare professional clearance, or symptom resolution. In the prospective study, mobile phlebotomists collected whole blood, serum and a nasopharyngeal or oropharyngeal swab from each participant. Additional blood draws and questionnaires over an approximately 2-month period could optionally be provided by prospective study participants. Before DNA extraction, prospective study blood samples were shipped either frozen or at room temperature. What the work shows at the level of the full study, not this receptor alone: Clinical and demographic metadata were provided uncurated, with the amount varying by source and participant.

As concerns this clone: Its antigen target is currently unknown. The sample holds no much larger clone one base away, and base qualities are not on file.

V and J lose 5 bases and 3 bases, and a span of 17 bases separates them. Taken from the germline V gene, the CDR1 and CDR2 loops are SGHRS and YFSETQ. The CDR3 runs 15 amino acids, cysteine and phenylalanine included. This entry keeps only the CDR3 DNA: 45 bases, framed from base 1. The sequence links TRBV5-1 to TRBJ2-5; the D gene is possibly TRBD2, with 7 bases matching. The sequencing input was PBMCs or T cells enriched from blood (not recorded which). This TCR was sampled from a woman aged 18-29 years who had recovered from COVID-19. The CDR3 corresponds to CASSLWGGREETQYF. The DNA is TGCGCCAGCAGTTTGTGGGGGGGGCGGGAAGAGACCCAGTACTTC.